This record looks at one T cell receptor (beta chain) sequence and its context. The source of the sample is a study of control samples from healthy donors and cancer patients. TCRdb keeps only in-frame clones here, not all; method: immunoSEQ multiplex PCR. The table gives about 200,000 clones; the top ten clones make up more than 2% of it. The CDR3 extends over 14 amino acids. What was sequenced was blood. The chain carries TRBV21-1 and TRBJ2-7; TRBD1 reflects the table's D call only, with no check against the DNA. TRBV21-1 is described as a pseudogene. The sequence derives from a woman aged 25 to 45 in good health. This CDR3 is CASSGQGLAYEQYF. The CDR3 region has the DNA TGTGCCAGCAGCGGACAGGGTCTCGCCTACGAGCAGTACTTC.